The next 7 T cell receptor beta chains were all read from a single sample in a study of blood T cell repertoires in COVID-19. TCRdb's table, derived via immunoSEQ multiplex PCR, lists solely in-frame clones and lacks some. Seen here are 60,000 to 85,000 clones, approximately 81% observed once, and the top ten hold under 20%. Source material: peripheral blood. These receptors originate from a woman aged 55-70 years with acute or convalescent COVID-19.

This chain joins TRBV14 and TRBJ2-1; D unclear. This CDR3 contains 12 residues. V lost 3 bases and J lost 9, with 9 bases in between. In germline, CDR1 is SGHDN, CDR2 FVKESK. CDR3: CASSQSSVEQFF. The CDR3 DNA reads as TGTGCCAGCAGCCAGAGTTCGGTTGAGCAGTTCTTC.

This CDR3 is CASSLGRQGSYGYTF. The CDR3 DNA reads TGTGCCAGCAGCTTAGGCAGGCAGGGGAGCTATGGCTACACCTTC. The chain has TRBV13 and TRBJ1-2, with D possibly TRBD1 on 6 matching bases. This CDR3 is 15 amino acids long. V lost 0 bases, J lost 4 bases, and 12 bases lay in between. CDR1 PRHDT and CDR2 FYEKMQ come from the germline V gene (reference sequence).

This clone was observed a handful of times. This chain links TRBV30 with TRBJ1-2, with 8 bases matching TRBD1. CDR3 size: 13 residues. The germline V gene encodes CDR1 GTSNPN and CDR2 SVGIG (reference sequence). V shed 2 bases and J 8 bases; nucleotides not matched to a gene: 7. The CDR3 coding sequence is TGTGCCTGGAGTCAGGGGGCGACGGGGGGCTACACCTTC. Protein sequence: CAWSQGATGGYTF.

The genes are TRBV15 and TRBJ2-5; TRBD2 matches at 8 bases. The CDR3 extends over 15 amino acids. CDR1 LNHNV and CDR2 YYDKDF come from the germline V gene (reference sequence). J was trimmed by 5 bases and V by 5 bases; bases with no gene match: 10. The CDR3 sequence: CATSHSGEGMETQYF. The CDR3 nucleotides read TGTGCCACCAGCCATAGCGGGGAAGGGATGGAGACCCAGTACTTC.

This clone has only one observation. The chain joins TRBV20-1 to TRBJ2-5; D call uncertain. Trimming shortened V by 3 bases and J by 5 bases, and 7 bases separated the two germline ends. Germline values: CDR1 DFQATT, CDR2 SNEGSKA (reference sequence). This CDR3 comprises 11 residues. The CDR3 protein is CSARSSETQYF. The CDR3 coding sequence is TGCAGTGCTAGGTCGTCCGAGACCCAGTACTTC.

A few counts support this clone. This chain links TRBV27 with TRBJ2-7, with 7 bases fitting TRBD2. The CDR3 sequence is 12 residues long. Germline V lookup: CDR1 MNHEY, CDR2 SMNVEV (reference sequence). After removal of 6 bases from V and 6 bases from J, the junction contained 5 bases not matched to a gene. The CDR3 reads CASSPTSAEQYF. The CDR3 region has the DNA TGTGCCAGCAGCCCAACTAGCGCCGAGCAGTACTTC.

This clone was recorded once. The J gene is TRBJ2-2, the V gene TRBV18; TRBD1 matches 7 bases. V dropped 1 base and J dropped 6; count of bases not matched to a gene: 5. Germline CDR1 is KGHSH and CDR2 is LQKENI. CDR3 size: 15 residues. The CDR3 sequence is CASSPQQGISGELFF. The CDR3 nucleotides are TGTGCCAGCTCACCACAACAGGGGATATCCGGGGAGCTGTTTTTT.